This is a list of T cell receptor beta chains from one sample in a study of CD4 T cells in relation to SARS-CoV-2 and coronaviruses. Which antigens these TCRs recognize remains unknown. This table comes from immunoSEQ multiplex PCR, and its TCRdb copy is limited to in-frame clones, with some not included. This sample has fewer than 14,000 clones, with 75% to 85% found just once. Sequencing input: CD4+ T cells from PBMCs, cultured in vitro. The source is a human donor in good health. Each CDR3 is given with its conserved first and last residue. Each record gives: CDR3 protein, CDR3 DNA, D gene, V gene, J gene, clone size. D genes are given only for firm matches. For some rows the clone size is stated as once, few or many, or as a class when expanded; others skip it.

CDR3aa: CASSTLGSYEQYF; CDR3nt: TGTGCCAGCAGTACACTGGGATCCTACGAGCAGTACTTC; d_gene: NA; v_gene: TRBV5-5; j_gene: TRBJ2-7; abundance: once
CDR3aa: CASSLAMAQVPYEQYF; CDR3nt: TGTGCCAGCAGCTTAGCCATGGCCCAGGTGCCTTACGAGCAGTACTTC; d_gene: NA; v_gene: TRBV7-2; j_gene: TRBJ2-7; abundance: once
CDR3aa: CASSPNGGGYNEQFF; CDR3nt: TGTGCCAGCAGCCCAAATGGCGGGGGGTACAATGAGCAGTTCTTC; d_gene: TRBD2; v_gene: TRBV11-3; j_gene: TRBJ2-1; abundance: NA
CDR3aa: CASSSSSDTQYF; CDR3nt: TGTGCCAGCAGCTCCTCGTCAGATACGCAGTATTTT; d_gene: NA; v_gene: TRBV11-3; j_gene: TRBJ2-3; abundance: NA
CDR3aa: CASSPGQNSPLHF; CDR3nt: TGCGCCAGCAGCCCGGGACAAAATTCACCCCTCCACTTT; d_gene: NA; v_gene: TRBV5-1; j_gene: TRBJ1-6; abundance: NA
CDR3aa: CASSQTGTGGAVYGYTF; CDR3nt: TGTGCCAGCAGCCAAACCGGGACAGGGGGCGCAGTCTATGGCTACACCTTC; d_gene: TRBD1; v_gene: TRBV3-1/TRBV3-2; j_gene: TRBJ1-2; abundance: NA
CDR3aa: CASSGDRGLKSNQPQHF; CDR3nt: TGTGCCAGCAGTGGCGACAGGGGTCTTAAGAGCAATCAGCCCCAGCATTTT; d_gene: TRBD1; v_gene: TRBV28; j_gene: TRBJ1-5; abundance: NA
CDR3aa: CASSQLTLSSYNEQFF; CDR3nt: TGCGCCAGCAGCCAGTTGACACTTAGCTCCTACAATGAGCAGTTCTTC; d_gene: NA; v_gene: TRBV4-1; j_gene: TRBJ2-1; abundance: NA
CDR3aa: CASSLGLPNEQFF; CDR3nt: TGTGCCAGCAGCTTAGGTCTACCAAATGAGCAGTTCTTC; d_gene: NA; v_gene: TRBV7-3; j_gene: TRBJ2-1; abundance: NA
CDR3aa: CAISHGGAGDTQYF; CDR3nt: TGTGCCATCAGTCACGGGGGGGCGGGCGATACGCAGTATTTT; d_gene: TRBD2; v_gene: TRBV10-3; j_gene: TRBJ2-3; abundance: NA
CDR3aa: CASSLVGPGGDLRTEAFF; CDR3nt: TGTGCCAGCAGCTTGGTCGGACCAGGGGGGGACTTACGAACTGAAGCTTTCTTT; d_gene: TRBD1; v_gene: TRBV5-6; j_gene: TRBJ1-1; abundance: NA
CDR3aa: CAWSTGTGYGYTF; CDR3nt: TGTGCCTGGAGTACCGGGACAGGCTATGGCTACACCTTC; d_gene: TRBD1; v_gene: TRBV30; j_gene: TRBJ1-2; abundance: NA
CDR3aa: CASSLEGQSSGNTIYF; CDR3nt: TGTGCCAGCAGCCTAGAGGGACAGTCCTCTGGAAACACCATATATTTT; d_gene: TRBD1; v_gene: TRBV7-6; j_gene: TRBJ1-3; abundance: NA